A selection of T cell receptor beta chains follows, all from one sample in a study of cytomegalovirus exposure and HLA in healthy donors. The method was immunoSEQ multiplex PCR; TCRdb's version includes in-frame clones alone and lacks a portion of them. This repertoire shows 150,000 to 200,000 clones, around nine tenths found once; its top ten account for approximately 7%. Specimen: PBMCs. These receptors all come from a young man in good health and CMV-seropositive. Both conserved end residues are part of each CDR3. Fields, in order: D gene, clone size, V gene, J gene, CDR3 DNA, CDR3 protein. D genes are given only for firm matches. Only some rows state a clone size, as once, few, many or a class for expanded clones.

D: -
size: -
V: TRBV28
J: TRBJ1-5
DNA: TGTGCCAGCAGGCAGACCCTACTCGGCAATCAGCCCCAGCATTTT
CDR3: CASRQTLLGNQPQHF

D: -
size: -
V: TRBV7-2
J: TRBJ2-5
DNA: TGTGCCAGCAGCTTTGAACTACCCGTAATCAACCAAGAGACCCAGTACTTC
CDR3: CASSFELPVINQETQYF

D: TRBD1
size: -
V: TRBV7-2
J: TRBJ1-3
DNA: TGTGCCAGCAGCCGGGGGGACAGGGGATCTGGAAACACCATATATTTT
CDR3: CASSRGDRGSGNTIYF

D: -
size: few
V: TRBV5-6
J: TRBJ1-2
DNA: TGTGCCAGCAGCTTGCCCGGGTGGGCCCTCTATGGCTACACCTTC
CDR3: CASSLPGWALYGYTF

D: -
size: -
V: TRBV19
J: TRBJ1-2
DNA: TGTGCCACCGTAAGGGGGGCTGGCTACACCTTC
CDR3: CATVRGAGYTF

D: TRBD1
size: -
V: TRBV4-3
J: TRBJ1-2
DNA: TGCGCCAGCAGTCAAGGTCTGGGGACAGCGATCTATGGCTACACCTTC
CDR3: CASSQGLGTAIYGYTF

D: -
size: -
V: TRBV7-6
J: TRBJ2-7
DNA: TGTGCCAGCAGCTTAGGACTGGGGGCCTACGAGCAGTACTTC
CDR3: CASSLGLGAYEQYF

D: -
size: -
V: TRBV27
J: TRBJ1-5
DNA: TGTGCCAGCAGCCTTGGGGGAGGTAGGAGCAATCAGCCCCAGCATTTT
CDR3: CASSLGGGRSNQPQHF

D: TRBD2
size: -
V: TRBV6-5
J: TRBJ2-2
DNA: TGTGCCAGCAGTTACACTACTAGCGGGGTCGGGGAGCTGTTTTTT
CDR3: CASSYTTSGVGELFF

D: TRBD2
size: -
V: TRBV11-2
J: TRBJ2-1
DNA: TGTGCCAGCAGCGTAACTAGCGGACTTTACAATGAGCAGTTCTTC
CDR3: CASSVTSGLYNEQFF

D: TRBD2
size: -
V: TRBV30
J: TRBJ2-3
DNA: TGTGCCTGGAGTGTAGGGACTAGCGGTATAGTGGGGACAGATACGCAGTATTTT
CDR3: CAWSVGTSGIVGTDTQYF

D: TRBD1
size: -
V: TRBV5-8
J: TRBJ1-4
DNA: TGTGCCAGCAGTATACAGGGGGCCGACGGTGAAAAACTGTTTTTT
CDR3: CASSIQGADGEKLFF

D: -
size: -
V: TRBV5-6
J: TRBJ2-2
DNA: TGTGCCAGCAGCTTGCTGACGGGGGAGAACACCGGGGAGCTGTTTTTT
CDR3: CASSLLTGENTGELFF

D: TRBD1
size: -
V: TRBV5-1
J: TRBJ1-4
DNA: TGCGCCAGCAGCCCAAGGACAGGGGGGGCTGAAAAACTGTTTTTT
CDR3: CASSPRTGGAEKLFF

D: TRBD1
size: -
V: TRBV7-9
J: TRBJ1-5
DNA: TGTGCCAGCAGCTCGGGCCCGGGACAGGGGGCAGGGCAGCCCCAGCATTTT
CDR3: CASSSGPGQGAGQPQHF